What follows describes a single T cell receptor (beta chain). This clonotype has a handful of counts. Its recognized antigen is unknown. No base quality information exists; no much larger clone differs at one position. The record originates from a study of tumor and adjacent non-tumor tissue in lung cancer (dated by TCRdb to the late 2010s). At the level of the whole study: Of the cohort, 11 to 12 patients had adenocarcinoma, 2 had squamous cell carcinoma and 1 had small cell lung cancer. The approximately 15 patients were aged about 31 to 80 years, included 10 men and 5 women, and had TNM stage I to III disease. Sequencing produced some 130,000,000 productive TCRbeta reads in total, an average of about 3.8 million reads per sample. The study compared bulk TCRbeta repertoires between lung tumor tissue and matched distant non-tumor lung tissue from 15 lung cancer patients. Around 30 paired specimens, one tumor and one normal lung sample per patient, were profiled by TCRbeta CDR3 sequencing. What the study reported, not specific to this receptor: Significantly higher TCR diversity (inverse Simpson) was observed in tumor tissue than in normal lung tissue (roughly 390 vs 170, P = 0.0075, Mann-Whitney U test). TCR diversity was significantly higher in younger patients, and higher tumor TCR diversity was associated with shorter overall and disease-free survival. Peripheral blood was not sequenced, so blood TCRbeta repertoires in these lung cancer patients were not examined. The sequencing platform is not named in the methods, and unique molecular identifiers are not mentioned. The cohort had only around 14 patients, and the authors noted that larger samples and more detailed clinical data are needed. In normal lung, the top 100 clones accounted for a significantly larger cumulative share of the repertoire than in tumor tissue.

The protocol used for the library was multiplex PCR. The sequencer was an Illumina HiSeq 2500. TCRbeta libraries were constructed through three rounds of nested PCR with primers (Table S4) according to protocols adapted from ARM-PCR. Before sequencing, PCR products of 200-500 bp were cut from the gel and purified using the QIAquick gel extraction kit. The original pipeline was this. Trimmomatic was used to clean the reads, FLASH merged the cleaned reads into complete CDR3 sequences, and MiTCR assigned the sequences to V(D)J germline segments. VDJtools was used to compute clonal diversity as the inverse Simpson's index. In-frame sequences without a premature stop codon were defined as productive reads. TCRdb reworked the public reads: Q25 trimming with fastp, MiXCR clone assembly, productive beta chains retained. Each CDR3 protein appears once, grouped with its most common genes and DNA. It is TCRdb's table, rather than the study itself, that gives the V and J calls and clone size. This sample comprises under 75,000 distinct CDR3 sequences, around two thirds of them detected only once. The top ten hold around a quarter of the sample.

RNA was extracted from bulk unsorted tissue and checked for quality with a NanoDrop ND-1000 and an Agilent 2100. For the normal lung samples, distant non-tumor tissue was collected more than 3 cm away from the tumor edge. The donors were newly diagnosed lung cancer patients admitted for thoracic surgery in China from August to November 2014 who had not received prior chemotherapy. Patients who had received previous radiotherapy or chemotherapy, or who had another concurrent cancer, were excluded from the study. Surgical tissue pieces of about 1-2.1 cm3 were preserved in RNAlater solution and stored at -80 °C until use. From a lookup of the germline V gene (reference sequence), CDR1 and CDR2 are SEHNR and FQNEAQ. The CDR3 has 14 amino acids, counting the end cysteine and phenylalanine. Solely the CDR3 DNA is kept, with 42 bases framed from the first base. V loses 1 base, J loses 0 bases, and the germline ends lie 6 bases apart.

This receptor was identified in a woman in her forties or fifties with non-small cell lung cancer. The sequencing input was distant non-tumor lung tissue. This sequence uses TRBV7-9 and TRBJ2-5, with no reliable assignment of the D segment. The CDR3 in this case is CASSLGANQETQYF. The DNA reads as follows: TGTGCCAGCAGCTTAGGGGCCAACCAAGAGACCCAGTACTTC.